The clone carrying this T cell receptor beta chain has only a few counts. The germline V and J ends were trimmed by 5 bases and 5 bases, with 16 bases remaining between them. The CDR3 has 14 residues. Germline V gene lookup returns CDR1 SGHTA and CDR2 FQGTGA. Amplification yielded TCR beta CDR3 regions, with RNA transcripts as the source. The study used the HTBI primer set for a first-round RT-PCR of the TCR CDR3. TCRdb processed the multiplex PCR reads anew with MiXCR; each CDR3 protein has one entry. This repertoire shows approximately 740,000 distinct CDR3 sequences, 12% to 15% found once; its top ten account for roughly a tenth. This entry belongs to a study of T cells in Graves' hyperthyroidism and ophthalmopathy. Across the whole study: Upon initial diagnosis and before any treatment, peripheral blood was collected.

Graves' hyperthyroidism without ophthalmopathy progression within 18 months was termed stable. The study enrolled patients aged 18 to 65 with newly diagnosed hyperthyroidism of under 2 months' duration. A roughly 9.3 ml volume of fresh peripheral blood provided the PBMCs. The sequence was obtained from a woman aged 18 to 35 with Graves' hyperthyroidism. Sequences were obtained from blood. The chain combines TRBV7-3 with TRBJ2-7; weak D call: TRBD2 (6 bases). CDR3: CASSVAGGTNEQYF. The CDR3 DNA reads as TGTGCCAGCAGCGTAGCTGGCGGGACCAACGAGCAGTACTTC.